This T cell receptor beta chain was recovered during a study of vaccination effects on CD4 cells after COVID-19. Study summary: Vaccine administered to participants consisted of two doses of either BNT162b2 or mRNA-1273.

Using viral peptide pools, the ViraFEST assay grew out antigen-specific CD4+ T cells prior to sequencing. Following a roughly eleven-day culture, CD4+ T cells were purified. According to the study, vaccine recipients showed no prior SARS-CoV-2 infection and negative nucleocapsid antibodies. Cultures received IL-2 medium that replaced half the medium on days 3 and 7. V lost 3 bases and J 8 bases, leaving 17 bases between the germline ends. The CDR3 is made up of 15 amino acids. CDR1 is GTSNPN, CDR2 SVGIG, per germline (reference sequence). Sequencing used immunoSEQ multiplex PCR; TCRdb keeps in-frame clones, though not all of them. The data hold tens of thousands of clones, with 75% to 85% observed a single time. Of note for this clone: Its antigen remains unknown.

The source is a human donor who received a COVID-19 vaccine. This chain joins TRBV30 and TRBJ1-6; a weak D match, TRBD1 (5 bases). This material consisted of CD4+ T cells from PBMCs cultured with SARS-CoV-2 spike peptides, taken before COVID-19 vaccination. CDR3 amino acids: CAWRVRGRAYSPLHF. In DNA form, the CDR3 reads TGTGCCTGGAGAGTCCGGGGCCGAGCTTATTCACCCCTCCACTTT.